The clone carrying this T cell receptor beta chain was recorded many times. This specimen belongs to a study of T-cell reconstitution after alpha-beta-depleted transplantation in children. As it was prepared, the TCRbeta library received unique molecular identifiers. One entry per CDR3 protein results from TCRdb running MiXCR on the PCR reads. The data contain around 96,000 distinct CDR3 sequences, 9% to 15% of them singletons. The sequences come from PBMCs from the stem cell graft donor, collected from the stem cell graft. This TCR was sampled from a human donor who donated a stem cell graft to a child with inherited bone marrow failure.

This CDR3 is CASSPGPTLELFF. In DNA form, the CDR3 reads TGTGCCAGCTCTCCTGGACCCACCCTAGAACTGTTTTTT. The chain couples TRBV18 to TRBJ1-4; D is ambiguous. This CDR3 comprises 13 residues. V lost 6 bases, J lost 12 bases, and 17 bases lay in between. Germline V gene sequence: CDR1 KGHSH, CDR2 LQKENI.